The clone carrying this T cell receptor (beta chain) was detected many times. This record belongs to a study of PD-L1 blockade in urothelial cancer. Study as a whole: Males with urothelial cancer arising in the bladder constituted about 85% of the roughly 29 patients. In terms of prior chemotherapy, patients had received 0 to 3 regimens. Typically, measured as a median, blood samples had more than 110,000 T cells.

Synthetic TCR analog templates were spiked into all PCRs individually. Method: immunoSEQ multiplex PCR; TCRdb's copy keeps in-frame clones and lacks some. The sample yields about 100,000 clones, about 91% seen once. V was pared by 0 bases and J by 1 base, with 6 bases of the junction left unmatched. CDR3 length: 17 residues. CDR1 is SGHRS and CDR2 is YFSETQ in the germline V gene. The rearrangement links TRBV5-1 to TRBJ2-3; 9 bases align to TRBD2. This TCR derives from a woman of 80 years or more with urothelial cancer. The sample consisted of PBMCs, taken around atezolizumab (anti-PD-L1) treatment. CDR3 protein: CASSLAGLAHRTDTQYF. The CDR3 DNA is TGCGCCAGCAGCTTGGCGGGACTAGCTCACCGCACAGATACGCAGTATTTT.